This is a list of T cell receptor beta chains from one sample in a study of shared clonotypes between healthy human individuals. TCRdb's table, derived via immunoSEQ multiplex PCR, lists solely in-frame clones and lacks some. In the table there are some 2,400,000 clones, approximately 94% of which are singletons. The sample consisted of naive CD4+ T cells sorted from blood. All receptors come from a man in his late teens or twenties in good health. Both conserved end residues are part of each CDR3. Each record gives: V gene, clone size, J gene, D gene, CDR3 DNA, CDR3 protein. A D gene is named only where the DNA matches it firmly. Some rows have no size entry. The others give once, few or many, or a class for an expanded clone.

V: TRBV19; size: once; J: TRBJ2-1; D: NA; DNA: TGTGCCAGTAGTGGGGTATCCTACAATGAGCAGTTCTTC; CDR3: CASSGVSYNEQFF
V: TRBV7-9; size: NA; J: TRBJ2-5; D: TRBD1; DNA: TGTGCCAGCAGCCCGGAACAGGGGCGACAAGAGACCCAGTACTTC; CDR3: CASSPEQGRQETQYF
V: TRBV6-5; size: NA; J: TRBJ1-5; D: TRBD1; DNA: TGTGCCAGCAGGGGCACCGGGACAGTGAACCAGCCCCAGCATTTT; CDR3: CASRGTGTVNQPQHF
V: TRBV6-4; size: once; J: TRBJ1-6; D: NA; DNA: TGTGCCAGCAGTGACGGTGTGGGGGTGAGGTCACCCCTCCACTTT; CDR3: CASSDGVGVRSPLHF
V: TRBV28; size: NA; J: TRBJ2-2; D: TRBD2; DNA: TGTGCCAGCAGTCCAAGACCGGGACTAGGATACACCGGGGAGCTGTTTTTT; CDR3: CASSPRPGLGYTGELFF
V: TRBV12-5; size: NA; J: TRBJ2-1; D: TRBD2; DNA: TGTGCTAGTGGTCCCCTTAGCGGGAGTTCCTACAATGAGCAGTTCTTC; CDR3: CASGPLSGSSYNEQFF
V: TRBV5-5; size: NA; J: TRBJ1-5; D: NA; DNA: TGTGCCAGCAGCTTCCGGGAGATACGCTATAGCAATCAGCCCCAGCATTTT; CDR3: CASSFREIRYSNQPQHF
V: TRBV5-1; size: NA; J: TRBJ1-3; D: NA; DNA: TGCGCCAGCAGAGGAGGCCCGGAGTCTGGAAACACCATATATTTT; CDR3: CASRGGPESGNTIYF
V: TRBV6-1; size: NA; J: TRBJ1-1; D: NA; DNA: TGTGCCAGCAGCGCGACACTAAACACTGAAGCTTTCTTT; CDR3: CASSATLNTEAFF
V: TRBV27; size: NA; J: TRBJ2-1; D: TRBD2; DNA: TGTGCCAGCAGTTTCCTCCCGAGCGGGAAGGGAGATGAGCAGTTCTTC; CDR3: CASSFLPSGKGDEQFF
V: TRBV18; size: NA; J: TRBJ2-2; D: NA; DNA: TGTGCCAGCTCACCACCGGTGGCAGGGATGACCGGGGAGCTGTTTTTT; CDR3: CASSPPVAGMTGELFF
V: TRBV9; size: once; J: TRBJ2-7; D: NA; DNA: TGTGCCAGCAGCGCCCACGTCGCGGGGGCGAGTGAGCAGTACTTC; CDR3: CASSAHVAGASEQYF
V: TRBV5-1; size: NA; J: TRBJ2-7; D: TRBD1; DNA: TGCGCCAGCAGCTCGAGGGGGCTTAGCTCCTACGAGCAGTACTTC; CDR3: CASSSRGLSSYEQYF
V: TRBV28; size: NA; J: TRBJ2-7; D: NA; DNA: TGTGCCAGCAGTCCCCAACCGCACCTGGGCGGCTACGAGCAGTACTTC; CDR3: CASSPQPHLGGYEQYF
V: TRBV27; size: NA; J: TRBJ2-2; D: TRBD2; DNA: TGTGCCAGCAGTTGGGGGAGCGGGAGGGTTAGCGGGGAGCTGTTTTTT; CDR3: CASSWGSGRVSGELFF
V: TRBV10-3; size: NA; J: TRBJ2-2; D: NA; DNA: TGTGCCATCAGGGCACAGACGAACACCGGGGAGCTGTTTTTT; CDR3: CAIRAQTNTGELFF
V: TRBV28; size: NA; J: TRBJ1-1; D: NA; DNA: TGTGCCAGTTTGAATAGTGGCATGAACACTGAAGCTTTCTTT; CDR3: CASLNSGMNTEAFF
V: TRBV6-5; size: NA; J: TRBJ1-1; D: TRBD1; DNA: TGTGCCATAGGACAGGGCACTGAAGCTTTCTTT; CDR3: CAIGQGTEAFF
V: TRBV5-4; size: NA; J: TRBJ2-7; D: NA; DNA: TGTGCCAGCAGCCCCGGGGGTAGCGGCTACGAGCAGTACTTC; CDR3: CASSPGGSGYEQYF
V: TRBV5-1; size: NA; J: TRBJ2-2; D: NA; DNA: TGCGCCAGCAGCTTGGGACAGGTGGAGAGAACCGGGGAGCTGTTTTTT; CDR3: CASSLGQVERTGELFF
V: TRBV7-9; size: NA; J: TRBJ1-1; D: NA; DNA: TGTGCCAGCAGCTCCGACGCCCGTGGGGCTTTCTTT; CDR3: CASSSDARGAFF
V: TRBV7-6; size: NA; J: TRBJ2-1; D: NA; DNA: TGTGCGTCGGGAACCTACAATGAGCAGTTCTTC; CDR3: CASGTYNEQFF
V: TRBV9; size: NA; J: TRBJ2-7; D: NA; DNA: TGTGCCAGCAGCGTAGTGGGACACTCCTACGAGCAGTACTTC; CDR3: CASSVVGHSYEQYF
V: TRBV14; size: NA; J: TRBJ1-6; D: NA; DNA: TGTGCCAGCAGCCAAGATGCGTACTTCCGGCAGAATTCACCCCTCCACTTT; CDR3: CASSQDAYFRQNSPLHF
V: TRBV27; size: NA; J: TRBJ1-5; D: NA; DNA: TGTGCCAGCAGTTATTTGGCAACTTCTCAGCCCCAGCATTTT; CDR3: CASSYLATSQPQHF
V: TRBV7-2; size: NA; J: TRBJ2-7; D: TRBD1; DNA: TGTGCCAGCAGCCGGGACAGGGGGCGATACGAGCAGTACTTC; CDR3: CASSRDRGRYEQYF
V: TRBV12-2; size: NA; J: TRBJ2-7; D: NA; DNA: TGTGCAAGTCGCTTAGACGGCAGGCCGACCTACGAGCAGTACTTC; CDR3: CASRLDGRPTYEQYF
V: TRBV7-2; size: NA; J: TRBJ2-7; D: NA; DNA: TGTGCCAGCAGCACTAGGGTTTCCTCCTACGAGCAGTACTTC; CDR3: CASSTRVSSYEQYF
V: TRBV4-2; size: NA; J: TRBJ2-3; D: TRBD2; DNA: TGTGCCAGCAGCCAAGTAGCGGGGACTCCTGGCACAGATACGCAGTATTTT; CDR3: CASSQVAGTPGTDTQYF
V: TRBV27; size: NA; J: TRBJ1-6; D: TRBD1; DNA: TGTGCCAGCAGTTCAGGGACAGCCCTTAATTCACCCCTCCACTTT; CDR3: CASSSGTALNSPLHF
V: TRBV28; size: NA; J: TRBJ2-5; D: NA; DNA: TGTGCCAGCAGTTTAGATTACCGGGCCGGGACCCAGTACTTC; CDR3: CASSLDYRAGTQYF
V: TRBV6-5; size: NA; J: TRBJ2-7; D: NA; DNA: TGTGCCAGCAGTTACAGTGGCCAGGGGTTCTACGAGCAGTACTTC; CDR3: CASSYSGQGFYEQYF
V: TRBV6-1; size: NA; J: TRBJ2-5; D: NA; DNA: TGTGCCAGCAGTTTAAGACTAGAGCCATCAGGGACCCAGTACTTC; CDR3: CASSLRLEPSGTQYF
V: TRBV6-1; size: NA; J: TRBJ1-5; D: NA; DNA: TGTGCCAGCAGTGAAGGACTAGGAGGGAGTAGCAATCAGCCCCAGCATTTT; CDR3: CASSEGLGGSSNQPQHF
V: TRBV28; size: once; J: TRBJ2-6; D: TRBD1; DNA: TGTGCCAGCAGTACCAACGGCAGGGGGATTTTATCCTCTGGGGCCAACGTCCTGACTTTC; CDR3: CASSTNGRGILSSGANVLTF
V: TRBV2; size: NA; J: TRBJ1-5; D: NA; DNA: TGTGCCAGCAGTGAACGGGCGGCTAGCAATCAGCCCCAGCATTTT; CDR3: CASSERAASNQPQHF
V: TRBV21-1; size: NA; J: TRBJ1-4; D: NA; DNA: TGTGCCAGCAGCATCGAGCGTGGGGGCGACCTTAATGAAAAACTGTTTTTT; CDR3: CASSIERGGDLNEKLFF
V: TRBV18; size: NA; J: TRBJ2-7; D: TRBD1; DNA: TGTGCCAGCTCACCACTGCCGGGACAGGGAGTCGGCGAGCAGTACTTC; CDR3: CASSPLPGQGVGEQYF
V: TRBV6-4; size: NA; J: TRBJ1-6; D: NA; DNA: TGTGCCAGCGGGCAAGAAGAAACTTCACCCCTCCACTTT; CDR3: CASGQEETSPLHF
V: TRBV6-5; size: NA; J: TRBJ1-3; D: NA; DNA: TGTGCCAGCAGTCGCGGACAGCTCGGAAACACCATATATTTT; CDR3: CASSRGQLGNTIYF
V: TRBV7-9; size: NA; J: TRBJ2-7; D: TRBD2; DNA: TGTGCCAGCAGCCCTCGACTAGCGGGATCCTACGAGCAGTACTTC; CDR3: CASSPRLAGSYEQYF
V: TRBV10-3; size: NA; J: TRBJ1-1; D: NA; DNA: TGTGCCATCAGTGAGTCGGCGGTAACAGCTTTCTTT; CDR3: CAISESAVTAFF
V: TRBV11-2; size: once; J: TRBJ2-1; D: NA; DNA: TGTGCCAGCAGCTCCCAGGGGGGCCCCGCATACAATGAGCAGTTCTTC; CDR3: CASSSQGGPAYNEQFF
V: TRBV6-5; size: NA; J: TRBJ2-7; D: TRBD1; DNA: TGTGCCAGCAGCGACAGGGGGCACAACGAGCAGTACTTC; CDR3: CASSDRGHNEQYF
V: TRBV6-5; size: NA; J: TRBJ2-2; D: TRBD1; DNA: TGTGCCAGCAACCGACAGGGTAACACCGGGGAGCTGTTTTTT; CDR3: CASNRQGNTGELFF
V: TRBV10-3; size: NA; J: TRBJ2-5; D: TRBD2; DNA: TGTGCCATCAGTACACGGACTAGCGGGAGGGTGGAGACCCAGTACTTC; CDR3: CAISTRTSGRVETQYF
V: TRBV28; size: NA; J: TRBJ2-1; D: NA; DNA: TGTGCCAGCAGCGCGGCACCCCTCAATGAGCAGTTCTTC; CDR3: CASSAAPLNEQFF
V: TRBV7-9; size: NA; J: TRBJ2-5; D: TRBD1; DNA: TGTGCCAGCAGCACCTTGGGACAGCTCCAAGAGACCCAGTACTTC; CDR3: CASSTLGQLQETQYF
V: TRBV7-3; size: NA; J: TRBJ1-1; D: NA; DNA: TGTGCCAGCAGCTCAAAAAGGGGCACTGAAGCTTTCTTT; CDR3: CASSSKRGTEAFF
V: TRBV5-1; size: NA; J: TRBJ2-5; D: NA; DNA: TGCGCCAGCAGCCGGGGGTTCCAAGAGACCCAGTACTTC; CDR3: CASSRGFQETQYF
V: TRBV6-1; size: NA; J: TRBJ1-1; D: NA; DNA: TGTGCCAGCAGTGATAAAAGGACACAGGGAAACACTGAAGCTTTCTTT; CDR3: CASSDKRTQGNTEAFF
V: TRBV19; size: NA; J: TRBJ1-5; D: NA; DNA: TGTGCCAGTAGTATCGTCCCAGTGTTAAGCAATCAGCCCCAGCATTTT; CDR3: CASSIVPVLSNQPQHF
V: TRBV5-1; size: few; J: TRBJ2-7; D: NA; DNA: TGCGCCAGCAGCTTGGACAGCATCTACGAGCAGTACTTC; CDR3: CASSLDSIYEQYF
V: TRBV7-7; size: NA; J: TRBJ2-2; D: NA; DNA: TGTGCTAGCAGCCCCGGACAGAACACCGGGGAGCTGTTTTTT; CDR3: CASSPGQNTGELFF
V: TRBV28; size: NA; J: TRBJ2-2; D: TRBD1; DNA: TGTGCCAGCAGTTGGGGACAGGAGGGGACCGGGGAGCTGTTTTTT; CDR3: CASSWGQEGTGELFF